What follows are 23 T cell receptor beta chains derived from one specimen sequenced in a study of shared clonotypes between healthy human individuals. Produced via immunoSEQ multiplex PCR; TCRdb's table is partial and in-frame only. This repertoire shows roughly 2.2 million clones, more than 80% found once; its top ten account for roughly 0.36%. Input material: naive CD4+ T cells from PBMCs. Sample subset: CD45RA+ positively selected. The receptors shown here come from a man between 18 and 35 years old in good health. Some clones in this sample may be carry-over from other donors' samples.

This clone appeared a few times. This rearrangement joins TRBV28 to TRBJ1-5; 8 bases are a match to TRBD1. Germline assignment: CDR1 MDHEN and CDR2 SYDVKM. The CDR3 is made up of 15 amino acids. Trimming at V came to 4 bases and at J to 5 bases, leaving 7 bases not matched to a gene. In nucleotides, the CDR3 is TGTGCCAGCAGTTCGTCGGGACAGGCCGATCAGCCCCAGCATTTT. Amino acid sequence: CASSSSGQADQPQHF.

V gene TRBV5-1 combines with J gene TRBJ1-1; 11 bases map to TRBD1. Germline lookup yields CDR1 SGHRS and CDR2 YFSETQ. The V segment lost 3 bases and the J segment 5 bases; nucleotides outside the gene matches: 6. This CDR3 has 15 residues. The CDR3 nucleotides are TGCGCCAGCAGCTCCGTCGGACAGGGGGCTACTGAAGCTTTCTTT. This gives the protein CASSSVGQGATEAFF.

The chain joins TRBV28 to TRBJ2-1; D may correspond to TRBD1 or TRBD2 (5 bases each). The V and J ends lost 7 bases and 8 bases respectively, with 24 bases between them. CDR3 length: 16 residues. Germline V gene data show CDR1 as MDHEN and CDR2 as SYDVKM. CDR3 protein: CASTQTPGPPHDEQFF. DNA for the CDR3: TGTGCCAGCACCCAAACCCCGGGGCCGCCCCACGATGAGCAGTTCTTC.

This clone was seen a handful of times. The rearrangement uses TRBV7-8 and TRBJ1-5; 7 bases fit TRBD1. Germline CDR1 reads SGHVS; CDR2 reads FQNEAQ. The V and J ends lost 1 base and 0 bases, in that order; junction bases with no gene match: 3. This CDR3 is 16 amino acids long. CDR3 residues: CASSLDRGLSNQPQHF. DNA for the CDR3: TGTGCCAGCAGCTTAGACAGGGGCCTTAGCAATCAGCCCCAGCATTTT.

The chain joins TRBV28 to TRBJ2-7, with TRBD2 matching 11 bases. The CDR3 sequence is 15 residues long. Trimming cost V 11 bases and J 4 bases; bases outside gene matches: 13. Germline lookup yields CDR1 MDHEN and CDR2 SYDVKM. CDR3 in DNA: TGTGCCGGCGGGGGGCTAGCGGGAGGAACGTACGAGCAGTACTTC. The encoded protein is CAGGGLAGGTYEQYF.

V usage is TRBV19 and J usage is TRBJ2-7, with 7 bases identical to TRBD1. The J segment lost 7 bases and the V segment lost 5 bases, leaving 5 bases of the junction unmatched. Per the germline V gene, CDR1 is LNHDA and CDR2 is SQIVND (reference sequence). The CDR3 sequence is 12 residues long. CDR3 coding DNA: TGTGCCAGTAGTGAGAGGGGGCGGGAGCAGTACTTC. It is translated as CASSERGREQYF.

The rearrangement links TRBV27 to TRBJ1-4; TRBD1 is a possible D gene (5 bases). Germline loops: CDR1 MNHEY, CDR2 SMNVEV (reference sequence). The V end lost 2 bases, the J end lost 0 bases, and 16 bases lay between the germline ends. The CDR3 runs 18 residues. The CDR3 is CASSLGGLGRATNEKLFF. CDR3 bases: TGTGCCAGCAGTTTAGGGGGGTTAGGTAGAGCAACTAATGAAAAACTGTTTTTT.

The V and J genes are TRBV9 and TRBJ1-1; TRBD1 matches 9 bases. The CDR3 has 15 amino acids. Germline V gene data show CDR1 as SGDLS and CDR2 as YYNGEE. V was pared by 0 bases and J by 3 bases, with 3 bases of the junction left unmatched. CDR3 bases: TGTGCCAGCAGCGTAGGGGACAGGGATTACACTGAAGCTTTCTTT. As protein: CASSVGDRDYTEAFF. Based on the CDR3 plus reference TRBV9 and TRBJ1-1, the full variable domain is DSGVTQTPKHLITATGQRVTLRCSPRSGDLSVYWYQQSLDQGLQFLIQYYNGEERAKGNILERFSAQQFPDLHSELNLSSLELGDSALYFCASSVGDRDYTEAFFGQGTRLTVV.

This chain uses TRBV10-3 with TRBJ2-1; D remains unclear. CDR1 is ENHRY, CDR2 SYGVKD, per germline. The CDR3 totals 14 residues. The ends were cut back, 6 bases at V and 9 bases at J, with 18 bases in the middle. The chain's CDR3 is CAIRSGLEESEQFF. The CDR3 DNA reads TGTGCCATCAGATCCGGGCTAGAAGAGAGTGAGCAGTTCTTC.

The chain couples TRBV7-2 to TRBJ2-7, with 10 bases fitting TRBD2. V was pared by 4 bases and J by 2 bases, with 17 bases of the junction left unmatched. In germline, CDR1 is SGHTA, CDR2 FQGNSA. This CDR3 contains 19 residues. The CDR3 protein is CASSSSSGSLTTRPYEQYF. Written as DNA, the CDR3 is TGTGCCAGCAGCTCTTCTAGCGGGAGTCTAACCACCCGGCCCTACGAGCAGTACTTC. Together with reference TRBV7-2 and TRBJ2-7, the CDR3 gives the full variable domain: GAGVSQSPSNKVTEKGKDVELRCDPISGHTALYWYRQSLGQGLEFLIYFQGNSAPDKSGLPSDRFSAERTGGSVSTLTIQRTQQEDSAVYLCASSSSSGSLTTRPYEQYFGPGTRLTVT.

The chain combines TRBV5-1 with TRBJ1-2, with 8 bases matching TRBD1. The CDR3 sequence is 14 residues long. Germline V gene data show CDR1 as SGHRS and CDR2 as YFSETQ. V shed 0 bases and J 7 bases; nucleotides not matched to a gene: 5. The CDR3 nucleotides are TGCGCCAGCAGCTTGGGGCCGACAGGGGCTGGCTACACCTTC. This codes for CASSLGPTGAGYTF.

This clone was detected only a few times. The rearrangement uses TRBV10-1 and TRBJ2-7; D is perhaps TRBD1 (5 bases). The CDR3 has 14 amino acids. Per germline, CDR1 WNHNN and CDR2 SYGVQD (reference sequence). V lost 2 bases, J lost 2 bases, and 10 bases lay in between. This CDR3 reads CASSEPTGPYEQYF. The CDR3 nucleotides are TGCGCCAGCAGTGAGCCCACAGGACCCTACGAGCAGTACTTC.

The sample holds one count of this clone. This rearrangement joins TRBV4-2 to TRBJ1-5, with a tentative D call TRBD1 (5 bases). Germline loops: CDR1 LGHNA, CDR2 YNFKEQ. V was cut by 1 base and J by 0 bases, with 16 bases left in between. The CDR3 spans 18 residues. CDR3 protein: CASSQGGRYQNSNQPQHF. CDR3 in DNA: TGTGCCAGCAGCCAAGGGGGCAGGTACCAAAATAGCAATCAGCCCCAGCATTTT.

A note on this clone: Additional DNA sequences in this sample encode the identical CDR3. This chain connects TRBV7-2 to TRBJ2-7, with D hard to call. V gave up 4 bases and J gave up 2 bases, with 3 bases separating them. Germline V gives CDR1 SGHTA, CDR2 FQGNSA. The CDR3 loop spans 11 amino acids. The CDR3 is CASSSAYEQYF. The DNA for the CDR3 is TGTGCCAGCAGCTCCGCCTACGAGCAGTACTTC.

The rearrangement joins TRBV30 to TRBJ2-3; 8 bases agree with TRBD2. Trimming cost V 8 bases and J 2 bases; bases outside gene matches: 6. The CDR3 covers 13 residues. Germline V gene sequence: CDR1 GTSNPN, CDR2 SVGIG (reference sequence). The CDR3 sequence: CAPTSGPTDTQYF. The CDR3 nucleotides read TGTGCCCCAACTAGCGGTCCCACAGATACGCAGTATTTT.

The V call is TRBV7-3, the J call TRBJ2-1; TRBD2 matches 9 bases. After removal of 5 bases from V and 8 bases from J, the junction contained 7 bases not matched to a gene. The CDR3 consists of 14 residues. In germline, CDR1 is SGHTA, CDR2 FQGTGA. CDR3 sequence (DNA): TGTGCCAGCAGCCCGGGAGGGACTAGCTATGAGCAGTTCTTC. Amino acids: CASSPGGTSYEQFF.

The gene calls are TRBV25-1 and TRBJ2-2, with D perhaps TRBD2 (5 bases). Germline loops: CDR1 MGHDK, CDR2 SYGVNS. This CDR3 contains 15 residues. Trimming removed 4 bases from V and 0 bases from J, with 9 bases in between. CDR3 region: CASSGKAANTGELFF. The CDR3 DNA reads TGTGCCAGCAGTGGGAAAGCGGCGAACACCGGGGAGCTGTTTTTT.

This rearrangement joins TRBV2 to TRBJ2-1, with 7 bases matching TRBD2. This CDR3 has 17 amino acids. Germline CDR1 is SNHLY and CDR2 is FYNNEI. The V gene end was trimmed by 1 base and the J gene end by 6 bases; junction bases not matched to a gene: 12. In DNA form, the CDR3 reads TGTGCCAGCAGTGAAGAGCTACTAGCGCTAAAGCTCAATGAGCAGTTCTTC. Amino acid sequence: CASSEELLALKLNEQFF.

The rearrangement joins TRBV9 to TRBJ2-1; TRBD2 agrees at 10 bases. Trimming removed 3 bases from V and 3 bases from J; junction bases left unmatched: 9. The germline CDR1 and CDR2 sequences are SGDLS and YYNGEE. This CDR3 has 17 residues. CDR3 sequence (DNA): TGTGCCAGCAGCGGCAGGGGCCGGACTAGCGGCTACAATGAGCAGTTCTTC. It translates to CASSGRGRTSGYNEQFF.

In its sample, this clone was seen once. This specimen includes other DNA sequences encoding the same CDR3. The CDR3 is CASSLGGAGNQPQHF. The CDR3 DNA is TGCGCCAGCAGCTTGGGAGGGGCGGGCAATCAGCCCCAGCATTTT. V gene TRBV5-1 combines with J gene TRBJ1-5; tentatively, D is TRBD1 (5 bases). The length of the CDR3 is 15 residues. Per the germline V gene, CDR1 is SGHRS and CDR2 is YFSETQ. The V end was cut by 0 bases, the J end by 2 bases, with 9 bases between.

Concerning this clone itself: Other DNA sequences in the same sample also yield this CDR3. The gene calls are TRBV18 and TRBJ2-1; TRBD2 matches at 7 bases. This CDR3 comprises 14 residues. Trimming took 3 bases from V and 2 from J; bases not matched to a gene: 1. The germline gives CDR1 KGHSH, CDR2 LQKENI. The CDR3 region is CASSPGLAYNEQFF. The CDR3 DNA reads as TGTGCCAGCTCACCCGGACTAGCCTACAATGAGCAGTTCTTC. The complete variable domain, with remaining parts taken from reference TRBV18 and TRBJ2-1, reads NAGVMQNPRHLVRRRGQEARLRCSPMKGHSHVYWYRQLPEEGLKFMVYLQKENIIDESGMPKERFSAEFPKEGPSILRIQQVVRGDSAAYFCASSPGLAYNEQFFGPGTRLTVL.

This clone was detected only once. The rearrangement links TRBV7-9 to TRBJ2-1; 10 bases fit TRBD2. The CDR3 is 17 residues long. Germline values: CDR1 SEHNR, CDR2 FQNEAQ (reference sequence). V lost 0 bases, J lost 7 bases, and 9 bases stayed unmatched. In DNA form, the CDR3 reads TGTGCCAGCAGCTTAGCTCTTGAGTCTAGCGGGAGAAATGAGCAGTTCTTC. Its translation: CASSLALESSGRNEQFF.

The CDR3 region is CASSKDREGSKNIQYF. The CDR3 coding sequence is TGTGCCAGCAGCAAGGACAGGGAAGGTTCCAAAAACATTCAGTACTTC. This chain joins TRBV21-1 and TRBJ2-4; the D call in the table, TRBD1, was not verified against the DNA. TRBV21-1 is a listed pseudogene. The CDR3 runs to 16 residues.